A selection of T cell receptor beta chains follows, all from one sample in a study of response to subunit inactivated influenza vaccine. TCRdb reanalysed the RT-PCR reads using MiXCR and keeps one entry per CDR3 protein. Of 200,000 to 300,000 distinct CDR3 sequences listed, 10% to 15% are singletons. The sample here was non-naive T cells sorted from PBMCs, taken 14 days before vaccination. Receptors originate from a man aged 45 to 65 who received an inactivated influenza vaccine. Both conserved end residues are part of each CDR3. D genes are given only for firm matches. Clone size is given for some rows only: seen once, a few or many times, or a class if the clone is expanded.

J,length,size,V,D,DNA,CDR3
TRBJ2-5,14,-,TRBV25-1,TRBD2,TGTGCCAGCATGGGGACTAGCGGACAAGAGACCCAGTACTTC,CASMGTSGQETQYF
TRBJ2-1,13,many,TRBV20-1,TRBD1,TGCAGTGCACGCACAGGGGTGGGAAATGAGCAGTTCTTC,CSARTGVGNEQFF
TRBJ2-1,11,-,TRBV11-3,TRBD1,TGTGCCAGCAGCTCGGGGACAGCCGTCCACTTC,CASSSGTAVHF
TRBJ2-1,12,many,TRBV20-1,-,TGCAGTGCTAGAGATCGCGAGATTGAGCAGTTCTTC,CSARDREIEQFF
TRBJ2-4,15,few,TRBV5-6,-,TGTGCCAGCAGCTTGTGGTCAGGAGGGAAAAACATTCAGTACTTC,CASSLWSGGKNIQYF
TRBJ2-1,16,-,TRBV14,-,TGTGCCAGCAGCCACACCCATACGGGCCGCAAGGATGAGCAGTTCTTC,CASSHTHTGRKDEQFF
TRBJ2-3,14,few,TRBV18,-,TGTGCCAGCTCACCAATGGGTTCCACAGATACGCAGTATTTT,CASSPMGSTDTQYF
TRBJ2-5,16,many,TRBV4-2,-,TGTGCCAGCAGCCAAAATGCGAGGGCGGAGTGGGAGACCCAGTACTTC,CASSQNARAEWETQYF
TRBJ2-7,15,-,TRBV6-2/TRBV6-3,TRBD1,TGTGCCAGCACCCGCCCCGGACAGGGGGTTTACGAGCAGTACTTC,CASTRPGQGVYEQYF
TRBJ2-7,16,few,TRBV2,-,TGTGCCAGCAGCCCTGGAGTTCGTTCAGGGCTCTACGAGCAGTACTTC,CASSPGVRSGLYEQYF
TRBJ2-4,15,-,TRBV15,-,TGTGCCACCAGCCAAGGGGGGGACAGAAAAAACATTCAGTACTTC,CATSQGGDRKNIQYF
TRBJ2-7,13,few,TRBV4-1,-,TGCGCCAGCAGCCAAGAACCGGTCTACGAGCAGTACTTC,CASSQEPVYEQYF
TRBJ2-3,14,many,TRBV6-2/TRBV6-3,TRBD2,TGTGCCAGCAGAACTAGCGGGAGGGGAGATACGCAGTATTTT,CASRTSGRGDTQYF
TRBJ1-1,13,few,TRBV20-1,-,TGCAGTGCTAGGGAAACAAGAGACACTGAAGCTTTCTTT,CSARETRDTEAFF
TRBJ2-7,15,-,TRBV12-3/TRBV12-4,TRBD2,TGTGCCAGCAGTTTGAGGACTAGCGGGAGCAACGAGCAGTACTTC,CASSLRTSGSNEQYF
TRBJ2-1,14,-,TRBV25-1,-,TGTGCCAGCAGTGCGGGACTCACCTACAATGAGCAGTTCTTC,CASSAGLTYNEQFF
TRBJ2-7,14,-,TRBV28,TRBD1,TGTGCCAGCAAGGGACAGGGGGCGCGCTACGAGCAGTACTTC,CASKGQGARYEQYF
TRBJ2-1,12,many,TRBV12-3/TRBV12-4,-,TGTGCCAGCAGATATGACGAGGGTGAGCAGTTCTTC,CASRYDEGEQFF
TRBJ2-2,13,many,TRBV12-3/TRBV12-4,-,TGTGCCAGCAGACCGGGGGTGGTCGGGGAGCTGTTTTTT,CASRPGVVGELFF
TRBJ2-1,13,few,TRBV29-1,TRBD1,TGCAGCGTTGATGAGGGGGCGATTGGTGAGCAGTTCTTC,CSVDEGAIGEQFF
TRBJ2-7,15,few,TRBV12-3/TRBV12-4,TRBD2,TGTGCCAGCAGGTTAGCGGGGGGGCCCCTCTACGAGCAGTACTTC,CASRLAGGPLYEQYF
TRBJ2-7,18,many,TRBV11-1,TRBD2,TGTGCCAGCAGCTTAGGGGTTTCGGGACTACGTACGACCTACGAGCAGTACTTC,CASSLGVSGLRTTYEQYF
TRBJ2-1,14,-,TRBV9,TRBD2,TGTGCCAGCAGCGTAGTAGGTAGCGGGAGGGATCAGTTCTTC,CASSVVGSGRDQFF
TRBJ2-7,12,-,TRBV7-2,-,TGTGCCAGCAGCTCCATACCCTACGAGCAGTACTTC,CASSSIPYEQYF
TRBJ2-7,16,-,TRBV28,-,TGTGCCAGCAGTTTTGGTCTACGAGCGAGAGCGTACAAGCAGTACTTC,CASSFGLRARAYKQYF
TRBJ2-1,15,many,TRBV20-1,TRBD1,TGCAGTGCTAGAGACGGACAGGGGGACTTGAATGAGCAGTTCTTC,CSARDGQGDLNEQFF